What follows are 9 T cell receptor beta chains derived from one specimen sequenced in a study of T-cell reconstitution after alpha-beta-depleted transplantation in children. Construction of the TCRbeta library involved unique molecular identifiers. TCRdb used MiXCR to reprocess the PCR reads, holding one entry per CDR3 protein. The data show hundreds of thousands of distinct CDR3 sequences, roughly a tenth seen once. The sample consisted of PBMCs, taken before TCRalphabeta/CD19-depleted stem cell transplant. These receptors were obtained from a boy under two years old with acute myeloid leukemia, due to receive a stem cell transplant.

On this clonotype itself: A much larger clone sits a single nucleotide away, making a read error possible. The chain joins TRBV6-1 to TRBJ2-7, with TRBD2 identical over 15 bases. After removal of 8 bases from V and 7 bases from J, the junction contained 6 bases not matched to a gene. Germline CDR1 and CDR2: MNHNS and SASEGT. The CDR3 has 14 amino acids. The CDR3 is CASRGTSGGREQYF. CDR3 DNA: TGTGCCAGCCGGGGGACTAGCGGGGGGAGGGAGCAGTACTTC.

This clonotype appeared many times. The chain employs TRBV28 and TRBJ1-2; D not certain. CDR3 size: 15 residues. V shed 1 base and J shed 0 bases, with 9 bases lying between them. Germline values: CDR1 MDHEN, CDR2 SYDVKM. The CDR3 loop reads CASSLLAPSNYGYTF. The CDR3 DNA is TGTGCCAGCAGTTTATTGGCACCCTCTAACTATGGCTACACCTTC.

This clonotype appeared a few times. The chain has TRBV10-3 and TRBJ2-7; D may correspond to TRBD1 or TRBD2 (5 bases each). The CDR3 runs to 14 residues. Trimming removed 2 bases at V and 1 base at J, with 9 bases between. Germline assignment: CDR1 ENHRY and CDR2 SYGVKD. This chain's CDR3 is CAISEGGSSYEQYF. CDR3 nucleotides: TGTGCCATCAGTGAGGGGGGTTCTTCCTACGAGCAGTACTTC.

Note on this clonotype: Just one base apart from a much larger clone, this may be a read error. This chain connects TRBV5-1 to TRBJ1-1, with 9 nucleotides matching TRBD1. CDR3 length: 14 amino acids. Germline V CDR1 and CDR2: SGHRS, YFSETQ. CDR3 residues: CASSDRGGSTEALF. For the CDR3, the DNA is TGCGCCTCGTCGGACAGGGGAGGGAGCACTGAAGCTCTCTTT.

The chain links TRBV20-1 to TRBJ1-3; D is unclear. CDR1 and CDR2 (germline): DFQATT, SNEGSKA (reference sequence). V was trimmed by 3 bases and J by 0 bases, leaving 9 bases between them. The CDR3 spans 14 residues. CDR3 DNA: TGCAGTGCTAGCCACACGAGCTCTGGAAACACCATATATTTT. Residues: CSASHTSSGNTIYF.

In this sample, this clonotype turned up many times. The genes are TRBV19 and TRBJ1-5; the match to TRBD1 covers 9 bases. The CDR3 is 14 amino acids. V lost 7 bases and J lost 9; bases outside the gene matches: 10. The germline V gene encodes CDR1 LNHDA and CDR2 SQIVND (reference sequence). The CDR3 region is CASTPGQGPGPQHF. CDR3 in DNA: TGTGCCAGTACCCCGGGACAGGGCCCAGGGCCCCAGCATTTT.

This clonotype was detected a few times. The CDR3, as DNA: TGCAGTGCTGGGAGGTCAGGGGAGCAGTACTTC. Its translation: CSAGRSGEQYF. The chain joins TRBV20-1 to TRBJ2-7; weak D call: TRBD2 (6 bases). From germline, CDR1 is DFQATT and CDR2 SNEGSKA (reference sequence). The CDR3 has 11 residues. V lost 5 bases to trimming and J lost 7 bases, with 12 bases between them.

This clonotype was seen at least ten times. The CDR3 nucleotides are TGTGCCAGCAGCTTAGTAGGGGGAGCATATAATTCACCCCTCCACTTT. This sequence encodes CASSLVGGAYNSPLHF. The chain has TRBV7-8 and TRBJ1-6, with D maybe TRBD1 (6 bases). Germline CDR1 SGHVS, CDR2 FQNEAQ. Trimming stripped 1 base from V and 4 bases from J, with 11 bases between. CDR3 size: 16 residues.

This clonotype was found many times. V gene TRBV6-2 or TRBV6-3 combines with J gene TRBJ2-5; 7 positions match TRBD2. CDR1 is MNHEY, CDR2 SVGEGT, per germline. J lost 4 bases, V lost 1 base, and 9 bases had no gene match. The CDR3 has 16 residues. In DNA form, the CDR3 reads TGTGCCAGCAGTTACTGGGACGGGGGGAGAGGAGAGACCCAGTACTTC. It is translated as CASSYWDGGRGETQYF.